The 25 T cell receptor beta chains below come from one sample, sequenced in a study of immune characterization of retroperitoneal liposarcoma. TCRdb re-called the PCR reads with MiXCR, one entry per CDR3 protein. The data show 8,500 to 13,000 distinct CDR3 sequences, about a quarter seen once. The material sequenced was tumor tissue. The source of these receptors is a male donor with retroperitoneal liposarcoma.

This clonotype was seen at least ten times. The chain is built from TRBV6-1 and TRBJ2-1; tentatively, D is TRBD1 or TRBD2 (6 bases each). V lost 8 bases to trimming and J lost 10 bases, with 24 bases between them. Germline V gene sequence: CDR1 MNHNS, CDR2 SASEGT. The length of the CDR3 is 15 residues. In DNA, the CDR3 is TGTGCCAGCTCGGGGCAAGGGTCAGGGGAGGACGAGCAGTTCTTC. Translated: CASSGQGSGEDEQFF.

In regard to this clonotype: The conserved final phenylalanine or tryptophan is absent from the CDR3, which likely points to a read error. The DNA is left out, because the CDR3 cannot be placed on it with certainty; the CDR3 is given as TCRdb lists it. The CDR3 loop is CASSFGTTPFP. The chain uses TRBV12-3 or TRBV12-4 and TRBJ2-7; TRBD2, the D gene given by the table, was not confirmed from the DNA. The CDR3 extends over 11 residues, inclusive of both ends.

In the case of this clonotype: This may stem from a read error, because a much larger clone lies one nucleotide away. The chain uses TRBV11-2 and TRBJ2-1; D unclear. In germline, CDR1 is SGHAT, CDR2 FQNNGV. V was shortened by 4 bases and J by 10 bases, with 11 bases between the two germline ends. The CDR3 runs 12 residues. The CDR3 here is CASSSKVYEQFF. The CDR3 DNA reads TGTGCCAGCAGCTCAAAGGTTTACGAGCAGTTCTTC.

This clonotype rates as medium-sized. The rearrangement links TRBV12-3 or TRBV12-4 to TRBJ2-3; no clear D gene. V dropped 4 bases and J dropped 0 bases, with 8 bases sitting between them. This CDR3 spans 14 amino acids. CDR3 region: CASSSVTSTDTQYF. CDR3 in DNA: TGTGCCAGCAGTTCGGTGACTAGCACAGATACGCAGTATTTT.

The rearrangement joins TRBV7-2 to TRBJ2-3; the D is unclear. TRBJ2-7 explains the end of the DNA better; the J call may be wrong. Germline CDR1 SGHTA, CDR2 FQGNSA. The CDR3 extends over 13 amino acids. The CDR3 sequence: CASSLETSGEQYF. The DNA of the CDR3 is TGTGCCAGCAGCTTAGAGACCTCTGGTGAGCAGTACTTC.

The chain links TRBV6-1 to TRBJ1-1; D gene uncertain. The V gene lost 8 bases and the J gene lost 1 base, with 23 bases spanning the gap. This CDR3 is 17 amino acids long. Germline CDR1 MNHNS, CDR2 SASEGT. CDR3 sequence: CASHYLDQVWQNTEAFF. In DNA form, the CDR3 reads TGTGCCAGCCATTACCTTGACCAGGTCTGGCAGAACACTGAAGCTTTCTTT.

This chain joins TRBV11-2 and TRBJ2-1; tentatively, D is TRBD2 (5 bases). CDR1 and CDR2 from the germline V gene are SGHAT and FQNNGV. V dropped 4 bases and J dropped 2 bases, with 12 bases sitting between them. The CDR3 covers 15 residues. As DNA, the CDR3 is TGTGCCAGCAGCTCACTAGAGCAGGCCTACAATGAGCAGTTCTTC. Translated: CASSSLEQAYNEQFF.

The chain is built from TRBV14 and TRBJ1-2, with TRBD1 matching over 8 bases. The germline gives CDR1 SGHDN, CDR2 FVKESK. V lost 0 bases and J lost 4; bases outside the gene matches: 4. CDR3 length equals 15 residues. The CDR3 DNA follows: TGTGCCAGCAGCCAAGAGGTCACAGGGGGCTATGGCTACACCTTC. Protein product: CASSQEVTGGYGYTF. Drawing the rest from reference TRBV14 and TRBJ1-2, the complete variable domain is EAGVTQFPSHSVIEKGQTVTLRCDPISGHDNLYWYRRVMGKEIKFLLHFVKESKQDESGMPNNRFLAERTGGTYSTLKVQPAELEDSGVYFCASSQEVTGGYGYTFGSGTRLTVV.

This clonotype was picked up a small number of times. The chain is built from TRBV5-1 and TRBJ2-1; TRBD1 agrees at 9 bases. Trimming at V came to 0 bases and at J to 8 bases, leaving 3 bases not matched to a gene. This CDR3 contains 14 residues. Germline values: CDR1 SGHRS, CDR2 YFSETQ. The chain's CDR3 is CASSLGTGVHEQFF. The CDR3 nucleotides read TGCGCCAGCAGCTTGGGGACAGGGGTCCATGAGCAGTTCTTC.

This rearrangement joins TRBV11-2 to TRBJ2-1; 9 bases agree with TRBD2. Germline V gives CDR1 SGHAT, CDR2 FQNNGV. Losses at the gene ends were 1 base for V and 10 bases for J; bases not matched to a gene: 5. The CDR3 covers 14 residues. The CDR3 reads CASSLVVAGDEQFF. DNA of the CDR3: TGTGCCAGCAGCTTAGTCGTAGCGGGAGACGAGCAGTTCTTC.

The J gene is TRBJ2-5, the V gene TRBV10-3; tentatively, D is TRBD1 or TRBD2 (6 bases each). The DNA matches TRBJ2-1 better at its end, which makes the J call doubtful. CDR3 length: 14 residues. Germline lookup yields CDR1 ENHRY and CDR2 SYGVKD. The CDR3 region has the DNA TGTGCCATCAGAGCCACAGGGACTCAAGAGACCCAGTTCTTC. Encoded protein: CAIRATGTQETQFF.

As regards this clonotype: It may be a read error: a sequence one base away is much more abundant. V usage is TRBV6-1 and J usage is TRBJ2-6; the match to TRBD1 covers 10 bases. The CDR3 covers 17 residues. Germline CDR1 MNHNS, CDR2 SASEGT. The V gene end was trimmed by 4 bases and the J gene end by 1 base; junction bases not matched to a gene: 4. The CDR3 sequence is CASSAGTGVSGANVLTF. Written as DNA, the CDR3 is TGTGCCAGCAGTGCCGGGACAGGGGTTTCTGGGGCCAACGTCCTGACTTTC.

This clonotype was seen only a few times. The junction differs from germline at one of its ends, possibly a read error. The chain recombines TRBV7-6 with TRBJ2-3; D is unclear. CDR3 size: 13 residues. The V gene's germline CDR1 is SGHVS and CDR2 FNYEAQ. The CDR3 reads CASSTFETSHLYF. DNA for the CDR3: TGTGCTAGCAGCACCTTCGAGACTTCTCATCTGTATTTT.

This clonotype has more than one count but fewer than ten. The chain uses TRBV4-1 and TRBJ1-6; D not resolved. V lost 0 bases to trimming and J lost 7 bases, with 13 bases between them. CDR3 length equals 16 residues. CDR1 is MGHRA and CDR2 is YSYEKL in the germline V gene. DNA for the CDR3: TGCGCCAGCAGCCAAGAGGGTACCCTGGTCAATTCACCCCTCCACTTT. Its translation is CASSQEGTLVNSPLHF.

This clonotype was counted only a few times. CDR3 amino acids: CASRPGQENTEAFF. The DNA for the CDR3 is TGTGCCAGCAGACCGGGACAGGAGAACACTGAAGCTTTCTTT. This chain joins TRBV12-3 or TRBV12-4 and TRBJ1-1, with TRBD1 matching 8 bases. The CDR3 loop spans 14 amino acids. Losses at the gene ends were 6 bases for V and 1 base for J; bases not matched to a gene: 4.

This clonotype was observed at least ten times. V gene TRBV7-6 combines with J gene TRBJ1-6; D may be TRBD1 (6 bases). Trimming pared 6 bases from V and 8 bases from J, leaving 14 bases between. The CDR3 is made up of 14 amino acids. CDR1 is SGHVS and CDR2 is FNYEAQ in the germline V gene. DNA of the CDR3: TGTGCCAGCAGACCACAGGGAGGGGATTCACCCCTCCACTTT. Its translation: CASRPQGGDSPLHF.

Turning to this clonotype: This may arise from a read error, as a much more abundant clone is one base away. The chain is built from TRBV6-9 and TRBJ2-1; D is uncertain. The ends were cut back, 6 bases at V and 13 bases at J, with 25 bases in the middle. Germline CDR1 and CDR2: MNHGY and SVAAGI. The CDR3 consists of 15 residues. The CDR3 DNA follows: TGTGCCAGCAGCCCCAAGGGTTGGGCCAAAAACATTCAGTTCTTC. The encoded protein is CASSPKGWAKNIQFF.

The chain recombines TRBV11-3 with TRBJ2-3; 10 nucleotides align to TRBD2. The CDR3 has 16 residues. V lost 1 base to trimming and J lost 2 bases; unmatched junction nucleotides: 3. Germline lookup yields CDR1 SGHNT and CDR2 YENEEA. CDR3: CASSLGLAGATDTQYF. The CDR3 coding sequence is TGTGCCAGCAGCTTAGGCCTAGCGGGAGCCACAGATACGCAGTATTTT.

There are a few counts of this clonotype. The chain combines TRBV11-3 with TRBJ2-1; D gene ambiguous. Gene TRBJ2-7 matches the end of the DNA better, so the J call may be wrong. The CDR3 is made up of 13 amino acids. Germline CDR1 SGHNT, CDR2 YENEEA. For the CDR3, the DNA is TGTGCCAGCAGCTTAGGAGTAGGCAATGAGCAGTACTTC. It codes for CASSLGVGNEQYF.

This clonotype counts as medium-sized. The V and J genes are TRBV6-1 and TRBJ2-3, with a tentative D call TRBD1 (5 bases). CDR1 is MNHNS, CDR2 SASEGT, per germline. CDR3 length: 13 residues. V gave up 10 bases and J gave up 6 bases, with 17 bases separating them. CDR3 in DNA: TGTGCCACCAGGGCCACCTTAGAGGATACGCAGTATTTT. Amino acids: CATRATLEDTQYF.

This clonotype was recorded once. A read error is possible here, since a much larger clone lies one base away. V usage is TRBV6-1 and J usage is TRBJ2-7; 9 positions agree with TRBD1. This CDR3 contains 16 residues. Per the germline V gene, CDR1 is MNHNS and CDR2 is SASEGT. For the CDR3, the DNA is TGTGCCAGCAGTGAAGATGAAGGACAGGGGTCCTGCGAGCAGTACTTC. Protein: CASSEDEGQGSCEQYF.

The CDR3 protein is CASKWTGLAGELFF. The CDR3 nucleotides read TGTGCCAGCAAATGGACAGGGCTCGCCGGGGAGCTGTTTTTT. The J gene is TRBJ2-2, the V gene TRBV6-1; 8 positions match TRBD1. The germline gives CDR1 MNHNS, CDR2 SASEGT. The CDR3 is 14 residues long. V lost 7 bases to trimming and J lost 6 bases; unmatched junction nucleotides: 7.

This rearrangement joins TRBV7-2 to TRBJ1-1; D unresolved. Germline V CDR1 and CDR2: SGHTA, FQGNSA. Trimming cost V 3 bases and J 0 bases, with 8 bases left between them. CDR3 length: 14 residues. The CDR3 is CASSFYGMNTEAFF. In DNA, the CDR3 is TGTGCCAGCAGCTTCTACGGAATGAACACTGAAGCTTTCTTT.

There are a few counts of this clonotype. The rearrangement uses TRBV6-6 and TRBJ2-1, with 7 bases aligning to TRBD2. The germline V gene has CDR1 MNHNY and CDR2 SVGAGI (reference sequence). The CDR3 is 18 amino acids. Trimming removed 0 bases from V and 10 bases from J; junction bases left unmatched: 18. CDR3 in amino acids: CASSYSIGEGTIVYEQFF. CDR3 in DNA: TGTGCCAGCAGTTACTCAATCGGGGAGGGGACTATTGTCTACGAGCAGTTCTTC.

Only a few counts were recorded for this clonotype. This chain joins TRBV12-3 or TRBV12-4 and TRBJ2-5; a weak D match, TRBD2 (5 bases). There are 14 residues in the CDR3. Trimming removed 2 bases from V and 2 bases from J, with 9 bases in between. This CDR3 reads CASSLRRIQETQYF. The CDR3 DNA sequence: TGTGCCAGCAGTTTAAGGAGGATTCAAGAGACCCAGTACTTC.